A selection of T cell receptor beta chains follows, all from one sample in a study of blood T cell repertoires in COVID-19. TCRdb's table, derived via immunoSEQ multiplex PCR, lists solely in-frame clones and lacks some. The table lists about 270,000 clones, about four fifths of them singletons. The specimen sequenced was peripheral blood. These receptors were collected from a woman aged 45-65 years who had recovered from COVID-19. CDR3s include the opening cysteine and the closing phenylalanine or tryptophan. The D gene is left open where the match is weak.

TRBV29-1	TRBD2	TRBJ2-3	CSVEWAGGFTDTQYF
TRBV5-1	-	TRBJ1-2	CASSGDNNYGYTF
TRBV6-6	-	TRBJ2-1	CASSYIGEPYNEQFF
TRBV4-3	TRBD2	TRBJ2-3	CASSLAGRTDTQYF
TRBV5-6	TRBD1	TRBJ1-6	CASSFFTGGESYNSPLHF
TRBV5-5	TRBD1	TRBJ2-3	CASSLMTGGTDTQYF
TRBV6-5	TRBD2	TRBJ2-3	CASRAGTRRTDTQYF
TRBV5-1	-	TRBJ2-6	CASSLAPHAGANVLTF
TRBV7-2	TRBD1	TRBJ2-5	CASSRDRQETQYF
TRBV14	-	TRBJ1-1	CASSQVEAWGLNTEAFF
TRBV11-3	TRBD1	TRBJ2-5	CASSVRPGGETQYF
TRBV24-1	-	TRBJ2-1	CATGKIDSSNEQFF
TRBV19	-	TRBJ2-6	CASSIAGSRHSGANVLTF
TRBV11-1	-	TRBJ1-1	CASSQGSRGNTEAFF
TRBV7-9	TRBD1	TRBJ1-2	CASSPTGGAHNYGYTF
TRBV6-5	-	TRBJ2-7	CASSHRYEQYF
TRBV28	-	TRBJ1-1	CASRHPRGDSTEAFF
TRBV5-1	-	TRBJ1-2	CASSPRETYGYTF
TRBV11-3	-	TRBJ2-2	CASSSRQANTGELFF
TRBV7-9	TRBD2	TRBJ2-2	CASSSPSGSVAGELFF
TRBV7-2	-	TRBJ1-3	CASSQGQFSSGNTIYF
TRBV28	-	TRBJ1-2	CASSFRTGFYGYTF
TRBV11-2	TRBD1	TRBJ2-7	CASSLFITGGRSYEQYF
TRBV5-1	-	TRBJ2-7	CASSDPNGVEQYF
TRBV7-2	TRBD2	TRBJ2-3	CASSNSGGAGDTQYF
TRBV11-2	-	TRBJ2-1	CASSSRVTNEQFF
TRBV27	TRBD1	TRBJ1-6	CASSFGRGNSPLHF
TRBV4-3	TRBD2	TRBJ2-3	CASSHPTSGSDTQYF
TRBV19	TRBD1	TRBJ1-5	CASNPRTGYSNQPQHF
TRBV11-2	-	TRBJ2-5	CASSLGQGETQYF
TRBV7-9	-	TRBJ1-6	CASSLRLGVNSPLHF
TRBV19	-	TRBJ2-7	CASMEPNSYEQYF
TRBV14	TRBD1	TRBJ2-7	CASSLADRGLSGEQYF
TRBV10-3	-	TRBJ1-4	CATKRQDSTNEKLFF
TRBV19	TRBD2	TRBJ2-3	CASSIRPRAGGPTDTQYF
TRBV7-2	TRBD1	TRBJ1-5	CASSFSGGGQPQHF
TRBV5-6	-	TRBJ2-1	CASSLLGIGSADNEQFF
TRBV6-4	-	TRBJ2-1	CASSDGGGFGLPSYNEQFF
TRBV7-3	-	TRBJ2-1	CASSLERAGAYNEQFF
TRBV19	-	TRBJ1-1	CASSKRGMNTEAFF
TRBV19	-	TRBJ2-1	CASSPRGGNNEQFF
TRBV6-1	TRBD2	TRBJ2-1	CASSERRERNEQFF
TRBV2	-	TRBJ2-5	CASSSDNQETQYF
TRBV29-1	TRBD2	TRBJ2-7	CSVGGLPAYEQYF
TRBV27	-	TRBJ2-7	CASRMTKLSYEQYF
TRBV28	TRBD2	TRBJ2-1	CASSFISGRVNEQFF
TRBV14	TRBD2	TRBJ2-1	CASSQGRGGGKVLEEQFF
TRBV18	TRBD1	TRBJ1-1	CASSPSGRQGTEAFF